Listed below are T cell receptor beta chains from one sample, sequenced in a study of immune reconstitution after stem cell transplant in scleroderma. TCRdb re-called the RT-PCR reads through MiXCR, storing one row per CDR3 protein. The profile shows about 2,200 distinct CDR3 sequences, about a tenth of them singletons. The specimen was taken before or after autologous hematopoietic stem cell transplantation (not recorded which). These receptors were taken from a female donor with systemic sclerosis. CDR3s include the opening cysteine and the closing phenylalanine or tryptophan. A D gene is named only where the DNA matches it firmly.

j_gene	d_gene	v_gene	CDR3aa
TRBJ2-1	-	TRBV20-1	CSASPASLSDEQFF
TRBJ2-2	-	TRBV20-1	CSARGLRGTGELFF
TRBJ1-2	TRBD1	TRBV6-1	CASSGQGYGYTF
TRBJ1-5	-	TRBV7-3	CASSSRGESGNQPQHF
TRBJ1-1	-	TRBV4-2	CASSQEYRQAGEAFF
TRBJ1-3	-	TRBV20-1	CSADATGGNTIYF
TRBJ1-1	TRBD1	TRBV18	CASSPRVEGANTEAFF
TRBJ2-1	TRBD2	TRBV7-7	CASSESGGAREQFF
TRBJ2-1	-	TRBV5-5	CASSLANEQFF
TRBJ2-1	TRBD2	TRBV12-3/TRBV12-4	CASSLGAGANEQFF
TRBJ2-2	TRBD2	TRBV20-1	CSARDSGTSGTGELFF
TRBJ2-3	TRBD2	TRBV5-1	CASSLIYLAGSTDTQYF
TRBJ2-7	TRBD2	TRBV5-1	CASSLETLAGASYEQYF
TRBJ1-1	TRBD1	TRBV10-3	CAIRGQGAGTEAFF
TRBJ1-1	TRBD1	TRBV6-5	CASRTGSAGNTEAFF
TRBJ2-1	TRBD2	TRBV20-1	CSAPHVAGGYNEQFF
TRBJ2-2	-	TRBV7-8	CASSLAGALDTGELFF
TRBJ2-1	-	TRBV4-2	CASSQDRQTNEQFF
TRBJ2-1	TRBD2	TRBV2	CASSLRREDYNEQFF
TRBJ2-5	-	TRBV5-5	CASRGGQETQYF
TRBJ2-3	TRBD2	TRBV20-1	CSARDQGRGADTQYF
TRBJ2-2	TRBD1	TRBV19	CASSSTGAGELFF
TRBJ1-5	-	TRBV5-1	CASSADGDSNQPQHF
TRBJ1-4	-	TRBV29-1	CSVETDEKLFF
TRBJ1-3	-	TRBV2	CASSGSPDSGNTIYF
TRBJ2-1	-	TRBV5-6	CASSLALRSYNEQFF
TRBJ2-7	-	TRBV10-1	CASSESIGEPYEQYF
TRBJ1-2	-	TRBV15	CATSRDLGGQGYTF
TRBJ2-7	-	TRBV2	CASTLGPGYEQYF
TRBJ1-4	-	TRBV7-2	CASSSRGANEKLFF
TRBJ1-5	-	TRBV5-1	CASSLGAGQSNQPQHF
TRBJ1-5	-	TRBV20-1	CSARDFGLPNQPQHF
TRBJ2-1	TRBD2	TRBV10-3	CAISGQRGPWDEQFF
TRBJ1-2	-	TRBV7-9	CASSPQGVGNYGYTF
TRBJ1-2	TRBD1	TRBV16	CASSQPRDRDGYTF
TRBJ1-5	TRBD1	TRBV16	CASSQDRGSNQPQHF
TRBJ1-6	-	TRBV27	CASIPQAYYNSPLHF
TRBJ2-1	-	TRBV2	CASSEGVAQFF
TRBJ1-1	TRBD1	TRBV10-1	CASSRDRVTEAFF
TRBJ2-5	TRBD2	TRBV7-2	CASSLEPATSGGRETQYF
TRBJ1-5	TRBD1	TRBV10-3	CAISDERTRDRGHSNQPQHF
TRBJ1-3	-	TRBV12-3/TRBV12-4	CASSLGQGGGNTIYF
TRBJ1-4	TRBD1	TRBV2	CASSETPSGGNEKLFF
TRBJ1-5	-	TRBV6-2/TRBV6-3	CASSYSLNQGTNNQPQHF
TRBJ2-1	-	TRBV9	CASSILGSAANEQFF
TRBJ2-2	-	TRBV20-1	CSAILVANTGELFF
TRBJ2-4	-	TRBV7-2	CASSLSKGRAKNIQYF
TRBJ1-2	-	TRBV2	CASSVGDYGYTF
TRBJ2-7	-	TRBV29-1	CSDNRQYF
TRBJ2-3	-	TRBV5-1	CASSLEPSTDTQYF
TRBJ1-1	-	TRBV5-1	CASSLAGRNTEAFF
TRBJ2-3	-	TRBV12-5	CASGLGGLPTDTQYF
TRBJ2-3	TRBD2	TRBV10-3	CAIKTSGGSTDTQYF
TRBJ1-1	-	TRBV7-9	CASTAFKRNTEAFF
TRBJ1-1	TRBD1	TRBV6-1	CASRTGAANTEAFF
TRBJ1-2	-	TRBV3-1	CASSPYRAEKRNYGYTF
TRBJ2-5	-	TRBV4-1	CASSQLSGPKETQYF
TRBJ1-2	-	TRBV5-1	CASTPLPTNYGYTF
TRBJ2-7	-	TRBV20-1	CSARDPFGGGLEQYF
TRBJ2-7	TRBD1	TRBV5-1	CASSAGTGSYEQYF